These T cell receptor beta chains were read from a single sample in a study of OX40 agonist ivuxolimab in advanced cancers. This table comes from immunoSEQ multiplex PCR, and its TCRdb copy is limited to in-frame clones, with some not included. The sample yields about 69,000 clones, more than 80% seen once. The specimen comprised CD4+ or CD8+ T cells sorted from blood, sampled in a trial of the OX40 agonist ivuxolimab. Receptors were obtained from an adult with an advanced solid tumor such as melanoma, head and neck, liver or kidney cancer. Each CDR3 is given without its conserved first and last residue. Clone size appears in some rows only: once, few, many, or a class for an expanded clone.

J: TRBJ1-1; V: TRBV9; size: once; CDR3: ASSVYSGVNTEAF
J: TRBJ2-7; V: TRBV11-2; size: NA; CDR3: ASSPPGQPYEQY
J: TRBJ1-1; V: TRBV7-3; size: NA; CDR3: ASSQNPGIGTEAF
J: TRBJ2-1; V: TRBV7-8; size: NA; CDR3: ASSLRVRLFDEQF
J: TRBJ1-2; V: TRBV10-3; size: NA; CDR3: AISERGTVSGYT
J: TRBJ2-3; V: TRBV27; size: NA; CDR3: ASSLLRLAPRKTDTQY
J: TRBJ2-1; V: TRBV15; size: NA; CDR3: ATSRAGWDEQF
J: TRBJ1-2; V: TRBV5-1; size: NA; CDR3: ASSLAGTGYSHYGYT
J: TRBJ1-1; V: TRBV15; size: NA; CDR3: ATSRDRSLADEAF
J: TRBJ1-5; V: TRBV6-5; size: once; CDR3: ASKVGAGDNQPQH
J: TRBJ2-1; V: TRBV19; size: NA; CDR3: ASSIGTRAYNEQF
J: TRBJ2-5; V: TRBV5-1; size: NA; CDR3: ASSLELSHQETQY
J: TRBJ2-2; V: TRBV28; size: NA; CDR3: ASSLRGQGIYTGELF
J: TRBJ2-6; V: TRBV30; size: NA; CDR3: AYSRGAGANVLT
J: TRBJ1-1; V: TRBV5-4; size: NA; CDR3: ASSLTGGTEAF
J: TRBJ1-4; V: TRBV19; size: NA; CDR3: ASSPTGANEKLF
J: TRBJ1-3; V: TRBV4-1; size: NA; CDR3: ASSQDSAGNTIY
J: TRBJ2-7; V: TRBV29-1; size: NA; CDR3: SVDVTGTGSYEQY
J: TRBJ2-7; V: TRBV30; size: NA; CDR3: ASDGKSSYEQY
J: TRBJ2-1; V: TRBV19; size: NA; CDR3: ASSIGAARNEQF
J: TRBJ2-1; V: TRBV19; size: NA; CDR3: ASSIVPLLTSSYNEQF
J: TRBJ2-7; V: TRBV30; size: NA; CDR3: AWSVSDTFYEQY
J: TRBJ1-1; V: TRBV9; size: NA; CDR3: ASSVGGDTEAF
J: TRBJ2-1; V: TRBV5-4; size: NA; CDR3: ASSPGLGIHNEQF
J: TRBJ2-7; V: TRBV14; size: NA; CDR3: ASSHRDLLSYEQY
J: TRBJ1-1; V: TRBV28; size: NA; CDR3: ASSTPRATNTEAF
J: TRBJ1-1; V: TRBV7-9; size: NA; CDR3: ASSLPGGATEAF
J: TRBJ1-1; V: TRBV10-3; size: NA; CDR3: AISESGETEMNTEAF
J: TRBJ1-5; V: TRBV28; size: few; CDR3: ASTHGSNQPQH
J: TRBJ2-7; V: TRBV11-3; size: NA; CDR3: ASSSYTEGAYEQY
J: TRBJ1-3; V: TRBV7-9; size: NA; CDR3: ASSPTASSGNTIY
J: TRBJ1-1; V: TRBV5-4; size: NA; CDR3: ASSPGEATEAF
J: TRBJ2-5; V: TRBV13; size: NA; CDR3: ASSPGGASLETQY
J: TRBJ2-3; V: TRBV19; size: NA; CDR3: ASSIGISSYTQY
J: TRBJ2-1; V: TRBV9; size: NA; CDR3: ASSPGGNEQF
J: TRBJ2-3; V: TRBV9; size: NA; CDR3: ASSTAGATTWVDTQY
J: TRBJ2-1; V: TRBV30; size: NA; CDR3: AWNFGQVDEQF
J: TRBJ2-1; V: TRBV7-3; size: NA; CDR3: ASSLLSPLAATGNEQF
J: TRBJ1-1; V: TRBV27; size: NA; CDR3: ASSLSGGTEAF
J: TRBJ1-1; V: TRBV11-2; size: few; CDR3: ASSRGGTEAF
J: TRBJ2-4; V: TRBV7-2; size: NA; CDR3: ASSLDLGYFNIQY
J: TRBJ2-1; V: TRBV27; size: NA; CDR3: ASSLESSYNEQF
J: TRBJ1-1; V: TRBV7-6; size: NA; CDR3: ASSLESLTEAF
J: TRBJ1-1; V: TRBV15; size: NA; CDR3: ATSRRLGTEAF
J: TRBJ1-4; V: TRBV28; size: NA; CDR3: ASSFLRQGNEKLF
J: TRBJ2-7; V: TRBV7-9; size: NA; CDR3: ASSPTPFYEQY
J: TRBJ1-4; V: TRBV9; size: NA; CDR3: ASSEGVGVTNEKLF
J: TRBJ1-2; V: TRBV18; size: NA; CDR3: ASSPSDRGPTHGYT
J: TRBJ1-1; V: TRBV7-9; size: few; CDR3: ASSSWDREIEAF
J: TRBJ2-1; V: TRBV10-3; size: NA; CDR3: AISDGPSSYNEQF
J: TRBJ2-7; V: TRBV28; size: once; CDR3: ASSLQVSAYEQY
J: TRBJ2-5; V: TRBV21-1; size: NA; CDR3: ASSKVILGRVRETQY
J: TRBJ2-7; V: TRBV7-9; size: NA; CDR3: ASSFWTEAYEQY